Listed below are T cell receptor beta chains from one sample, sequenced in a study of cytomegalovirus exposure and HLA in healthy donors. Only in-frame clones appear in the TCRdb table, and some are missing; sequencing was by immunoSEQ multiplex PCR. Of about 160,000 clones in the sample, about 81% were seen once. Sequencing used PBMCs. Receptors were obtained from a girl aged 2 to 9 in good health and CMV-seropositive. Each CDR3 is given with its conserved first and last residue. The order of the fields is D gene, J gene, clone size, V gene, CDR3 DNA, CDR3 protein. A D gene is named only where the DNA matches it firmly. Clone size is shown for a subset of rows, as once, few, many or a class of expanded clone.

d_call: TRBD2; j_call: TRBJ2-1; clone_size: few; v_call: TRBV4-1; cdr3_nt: TGCGCCAGCGCCTGGGAGGGTACGGCCAATGAGCAGTTCTTC; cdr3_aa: CASAWEGTANEQFF
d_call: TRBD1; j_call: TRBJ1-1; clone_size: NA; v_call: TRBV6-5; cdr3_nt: TGTGCCAGCAGTCGCCGGACAGGCGCTAACACTGAAGCTTTCTTT; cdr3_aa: CASSRRTGANTEAFF
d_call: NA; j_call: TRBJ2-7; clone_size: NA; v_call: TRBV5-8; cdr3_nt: TGTGCCAGCAGCCCCTACTCCTACGAGCAGTACTTC; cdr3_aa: CASSPYSYEQYF
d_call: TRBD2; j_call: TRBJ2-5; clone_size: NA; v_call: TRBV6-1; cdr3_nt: TGTGCCAGCAGTACCCGACTAGCGGGAGGAGAGACCCAGTACTTC; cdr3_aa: CASSTRLAGGETQYF
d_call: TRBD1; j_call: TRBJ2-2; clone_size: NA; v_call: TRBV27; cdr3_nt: TGTGCCAGCAGTTTTCAACAGGGGGCCGGCGGGGAGCTGTTTTTT; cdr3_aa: CASSFQQGAGGELFF
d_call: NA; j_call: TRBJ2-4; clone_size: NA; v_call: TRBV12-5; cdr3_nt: TGTGCTAGTGGACCCAAATCCTCGAAGGGGAGGAAAAACATTCAGTACTTC; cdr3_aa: CASGPKSSKGRKNIQYF
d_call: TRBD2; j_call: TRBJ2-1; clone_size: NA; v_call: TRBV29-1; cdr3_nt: TGCAGCGTTGATTATCTAGCGGGAGGTGGGCATGAGCAGTTCTTC; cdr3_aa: CSVDYLAGGGHEQFF
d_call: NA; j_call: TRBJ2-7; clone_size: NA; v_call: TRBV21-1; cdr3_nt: TGTGCCAGCAGCAATCCCCGGACAGGGGCCTCCTACGAGCAGTACTTC; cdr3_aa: CASSNPRTGASYEQYF
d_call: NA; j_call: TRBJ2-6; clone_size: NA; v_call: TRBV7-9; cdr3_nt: TGTGCCAGCAGCTTGAAGCGGTCCTCTGGGGCCAACGTCCTGACTTTC; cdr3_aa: CASSLKRSSGANVLTF
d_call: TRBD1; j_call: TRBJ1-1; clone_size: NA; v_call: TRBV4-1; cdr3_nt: TGCGCCAGCAGCCAAGATAAATCCGGGACAGGGGGCTTAGCTTTCTTT; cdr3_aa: CASSQDKSGTGGLAFF
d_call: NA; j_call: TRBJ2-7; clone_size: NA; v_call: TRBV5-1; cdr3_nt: TGCGCCAGCAGCTTGAGGGGGATCGAGCAGTACTTC; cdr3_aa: CASSLRGIEQYF
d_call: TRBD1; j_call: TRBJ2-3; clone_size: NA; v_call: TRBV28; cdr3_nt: TGTGCCAGGAAGCCAGGGGGCATGCAGTATTTT; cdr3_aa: CARKPGGMQYF
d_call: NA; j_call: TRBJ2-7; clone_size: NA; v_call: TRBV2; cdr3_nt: TGTGCCAGCAGTGGTAGCAGGGGGGAGTACGAGCAGTACTTC; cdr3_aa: CASSGSRGEYEQYF
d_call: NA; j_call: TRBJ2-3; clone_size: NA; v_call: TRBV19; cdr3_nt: TGTGCCAGTAGTATCAAATTACTTCTAGGCTCTATCCCAGATACGCAGTATTTT; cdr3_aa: CASSIKLLLGSIPDTQYF
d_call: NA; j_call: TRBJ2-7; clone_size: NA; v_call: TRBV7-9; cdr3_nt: TGTGCCAGCAGCTTAGTCTCAGACGAGCAGTACTTC; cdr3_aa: CASSLVSDEQYF
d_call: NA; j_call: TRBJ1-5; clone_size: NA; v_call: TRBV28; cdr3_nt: TGTGCCAGCAGTTTTTTTCGGACCAGGGGTCAGCCCCAGCATTTT; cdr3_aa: CASSFFRTRGQPQHF
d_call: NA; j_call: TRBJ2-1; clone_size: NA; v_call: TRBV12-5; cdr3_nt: TGTGCTAGTGGTTTGGTAAAGCCCCAGGGGTACAATGAGCAGTTCTTC; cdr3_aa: CASGLVKPQGYNEQFF
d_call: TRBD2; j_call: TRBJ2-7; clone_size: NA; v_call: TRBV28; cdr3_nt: TGTGCCAGCAGTCCGCGGACTAGCGACGAGCAGTACTTC; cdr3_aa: CASSPRTSDEQYF
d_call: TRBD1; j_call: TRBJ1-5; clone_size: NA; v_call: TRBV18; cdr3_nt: TGTGCCAGCTCACCACAGGGACAGGGGGTGAATCAGCCCCAGCATTTT; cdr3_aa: CASSPQGQGVNQPQHF
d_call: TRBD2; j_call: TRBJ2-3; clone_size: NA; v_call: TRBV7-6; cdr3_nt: TGTGCCAGCAGCTCCGAAATCTTTAAAGCGGGAGGGCTCCCAGATACGCAGTATTTT; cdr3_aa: CASSSEIFKAGGLPDTQYF
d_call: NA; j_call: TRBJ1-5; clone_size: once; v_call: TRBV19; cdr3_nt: TGTGCCAGCCAATCTCTAAGAAGCAATCAGCCCCAGCATTTT; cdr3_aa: CASQSLRSNQPQHF
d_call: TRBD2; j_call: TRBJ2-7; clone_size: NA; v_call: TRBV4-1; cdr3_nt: TGCGCCAGCAGCCAAGATTATGGGGGAGGGCCCTACGAGCAGTACTTC; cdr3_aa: CASSQDYGGGPYEQYF
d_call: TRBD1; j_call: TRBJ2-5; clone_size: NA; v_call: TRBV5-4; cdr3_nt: TGTGCCAGCAGCTTGGAGGGACAGGGTGGAGAGACCCAGTACTTC; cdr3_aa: CASSLEGQGGETQYF
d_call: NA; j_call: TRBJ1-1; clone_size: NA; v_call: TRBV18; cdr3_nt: TGTGCCAGCTCACCAAACAGGGCGAACACTGAAGCTTTCTTT; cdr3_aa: CASSPNRANTEAFF
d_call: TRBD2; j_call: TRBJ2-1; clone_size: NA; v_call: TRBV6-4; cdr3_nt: TGTGCCAGCAGTGAAATAGCGGGAGGGAGGGATGAGCAGTTCTTC; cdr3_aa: CASSEIAGGRDEQFF
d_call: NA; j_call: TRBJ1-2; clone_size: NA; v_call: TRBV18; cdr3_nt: TGTGCCAGCTCACCTAATACTCACTATGGCTACACCTTC; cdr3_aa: CASSPNTHYGYTF
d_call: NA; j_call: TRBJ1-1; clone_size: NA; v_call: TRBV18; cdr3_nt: TGTGCCAGCCACCGGTTGACTGGGTCCGTGGCTTTCTTT; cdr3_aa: CASHRLTGSVAFF
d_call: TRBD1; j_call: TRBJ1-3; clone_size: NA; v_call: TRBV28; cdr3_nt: TGTGCCAGCAGTGTGACAGGGGCCACTGGAAACACCATATATTTT; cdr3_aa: CASSVTGATGNTIYF
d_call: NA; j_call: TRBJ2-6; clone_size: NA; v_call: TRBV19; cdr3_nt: TGTGCCAGTAGCTCTAGAGTCGGGTCTGGGGCCAACGTCCTGACTTTC; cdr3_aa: CASSSRVGSGANVLTF
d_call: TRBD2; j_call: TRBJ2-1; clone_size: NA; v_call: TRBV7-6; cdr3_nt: TGTGCCAGCAGCAGACTAGCGGGAGGCCCCTACAATGAGCAGTTCTTC; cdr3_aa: CASSRLAGGPYNEQFF
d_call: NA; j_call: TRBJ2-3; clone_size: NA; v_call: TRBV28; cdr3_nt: TGTGCCAGCAGTTTAGGGAGGCTGGGGGATACGCAGTATTTT; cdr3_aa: CASSLGRLGDTQYF
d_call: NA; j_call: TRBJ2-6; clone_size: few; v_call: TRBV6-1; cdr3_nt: TGTGCCAGCAGTGAAAACATACCATGGGCGGGGGCAGGCGTGTTGGGGGCCAACGTCCTGACTTTC; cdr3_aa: CASSENIPWAGAGVLGANVLTF